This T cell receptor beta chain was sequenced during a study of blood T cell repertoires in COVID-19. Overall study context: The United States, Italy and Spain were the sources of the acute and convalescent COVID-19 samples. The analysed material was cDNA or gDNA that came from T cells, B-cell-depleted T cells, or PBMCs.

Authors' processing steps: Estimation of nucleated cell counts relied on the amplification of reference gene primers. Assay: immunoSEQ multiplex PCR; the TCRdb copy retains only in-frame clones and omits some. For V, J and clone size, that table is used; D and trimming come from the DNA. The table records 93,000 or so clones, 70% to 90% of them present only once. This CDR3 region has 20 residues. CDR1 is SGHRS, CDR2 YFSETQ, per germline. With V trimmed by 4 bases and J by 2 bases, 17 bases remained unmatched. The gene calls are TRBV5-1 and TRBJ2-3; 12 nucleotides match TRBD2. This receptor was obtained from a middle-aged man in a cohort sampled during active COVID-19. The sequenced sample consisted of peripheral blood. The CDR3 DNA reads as TGCGCCAGCAGCCCAGGTGACTGGCTAGCGGGGGGGCGGTACACAGATACGCAGTATTTT. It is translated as CASSPGDWLAGGRYTDTQYF. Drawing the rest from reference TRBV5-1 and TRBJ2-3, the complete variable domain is KAGVTQTPRYLIKTRGQQVTLSCSPISGHRSVSWYQQTPGQGLQFLFEYFSETQRNKGNFPGRFSGRQFSNSRSEMNVSTLELGDSALYLCASSPGDWLAGGRYTDTQYFGPGTRLTVL.